The text below deals with one TCR beta chain. Using immunoSEQ multiplex PCR, the repertoire was profiled, and TCRdb retains in-frame clones only, with some absent. The sample records about 170,000 clones, less than 90% being singletons. The sample originates from a study of blood T cell repertoires in COVID-19. J lost 5 bases, V lost 1 base, and 2 bases had no gene match. CDR3 length: 14 amino acids. Germline V CDR1 and CDR2: SGHTA, FQGTGA. The rearrangement uses TRBV7-3 and TRBJ2-5; 9 bases are shared with TRBD1. Material for sequencing was peripheral blood. The sequence came from a man aged 55 to 69 with acute or convalescent COVID-19. The CDR3 DNA is TGTGCCAGCAGCTTAAGGGGGACAGGGGAGACCCAGTACTTC. Its translation: CASSLRGTGETQYF.